These T cell receptor beta chains were read from a single sample in a study of T cells in Graves' hyperthyroidism and ophthalmopathy. Via MiXCR, TCRdb re-called the multiplex PCR reads, giving one row per CDR3 protein. The table lists nearly 750,000 distinct CDR3 sequences, just over 35% of them singletons. Sequencing used blood. Receptors originate from a woman aged 35 to 49 with Graves' hyperthyroidism. The CDR3 runs from the conserved cysteine through the conserved F or W. D genes are given only for firm matches. Some rows mark clone size as missing; the rest say once, few, many or name a class of expanded clone.

many | . | TRBJ1-5 | 11 | TRBV20-1 | CSAGDHQPQHF | TGCAGTGCGGGAGACCATCAGCCCCAGCATTTT
few | . | TRBJ2-2 | 17 | TRBV7-3 | CASSSPPGGRYTGELFF | TGTGCCAGCAGCTCCCCACCCGGGGGGCGATACACCGGGGAGCTGTTTTTT
many | TRBD1 | TRBJ1-6 | 13 | TRBV25-1 | CASRCRGGSPLHF | TGTGCCAGCAGGTGCAGGGGGGGTTCACCCCTCCACTTT
many | . | TRBJ2-6 | 18 | TRBV2 | CASSRPLRVVSGANVLTF | TGTGCCAGCAGTCGTCCGCTCAGGGTGGTTTCTGGGGCCAACGTCCTGACTTTC
many | TRBD1 | TRBJ1-1 | 14 | TRBV7-6 | CASSQDRGGTEAFF | TGTGCCAGCAGCCAGGACAGGGGCGGTACTGAAGCTTTCTTT
few | . | TRBJ1-2 | 12 | TRBV24-1 | CATSENDYGYTF | TGTGCCACCAGTGAGAATGATTATGGCTACACCTTC
. | . | TRBJ2-7 | 15 | TRBV6-1 | CASSDLYDTTYEQYF | TGTGCCAGCAGTGACCTATATGACACCACCTACGAGCAGTACTTC
many | TRBD1 | TRBJ1-2 | 14 | TRBV20-1 | CSAIGQAGSYGYTF | TGCAGTGCTATCGGACAGGCCGGGAGCTATGGCTACACCTTC
. | TRBD1 | TRBJ1-2 | 14 | TRBV6-2/TRBV6-3 | CASSTRTGDYGYTF | TGTGCCAGCAGTACGAGGACAGGGGACTATGGCTACACCTTC
many | . | TRBJ1-5 | 8 | TRBV10-1 | CASSLQHF | TGCGCCAGCAGTCTTCAGCATTTT
. | . | TRBJ2-7 | 12 | TRBV28 | CASRHRAYEQYF | TGTGCCAGCAGACATAGGGCGTACGAGCAGTACTTC
many | . | TRBJ2-5 | 14 | TRBV25-1 | CASSLRGSQETQYF | TGTGCCAGCAGCCTCCGGGGCTCACAAGAGACCCAGTACTTC
few | . | TRBJ2-1 | 11 | TRBV20-1 | CSARGYNEQFF | TGCAGTGCTAGGGGATACAATGAGCAGTTCTTC
many | . | TRBJ1-5 | 15 | TRBV5-6 | CASSLAGRSNQPQHF | TGCGCCAGCAGCTTGGCTGGGAGGAGCAATCAGCCCCAGCATTTT
many | . | TRBJ1-6 | 15 | TRBV2 | CASNRGISYNSPLHF | TGTGCCAGCAATAGAGGTATCTCCTATAATTCACCCCTCCACTTT
once | . | TRBJ1-3 | 13 | TRBV20-1 | CSAPAGTGNTIYF | TGCAGTGCCCCCGCCGGGACTGGAAACACCATATATTTT
. | TRBD1 | TRBJ2-7 | 12 | TRBV12-3/TRBV12-4 | CASSPTGNEQHF | TGTGCCAGCAGTCCGACAGGGAACGAGCAGCACTTC
. | . | TRBJ1-3 | 12 | TRBV20-1 | CSARPQGNTIYF | TGCAGTGCTAGACCTCAGGGAAACACCATATATTTT
many | . | TRBJ1-1 | 13 | TRBV10-3 | CAIRGDSSPEAFF | TGTGCCATCAGGGGAGACAGCTCCCCTGAAGCTTTCTTT
. | TRBD2 | TRBJ2-3 | 15 | TRBV7-2 | CASSLPSGNTDTQYF | TGTGCCAGCAGCTTACCTAGCGGGAACACAGATACGCAGTATTTT
. | . | TRBJ2-2 | 17 | TRBV7-2 | CASSLYSLILNTGELFF | TGTGCCAGCAGCTTATATTCTCTCATCTTGAACACCGGGGAGCTGTTTTTT
. | TRBD1 | TRBJ2-5 | 13 | TRBV20-1 | CSASGTGKETQYF | TGCAGTGCCTCTGGGACAGGGAAAGAGACCCAGTACTTC
few | . | TRBJ2-7 | 15 | TRBV7-2 | CASSLAWGKGYEQYF | TGTGCCAGCAGCTTAGCTTGGGGGAAGGGCTACGAGCAGTACTTC
many | TRBD1 | TRBJ1-1 | 14 | TRBV12-3/TRBV12-4 | CASTLTGADTEAFF | TGTGCCAGCACTCTGACAGGGGCGGACACTGAAGCTTTCTTT
. | . | TRBJ1-1 | 15 | TRBV12-5 | CASGSIVVRETEAFF | TGTGCTAGTGGTTCCATCGTGGTGAGGGAGACTGAAGCTTTCTTT
. | . | TRBJ1-1 | 13 | TRBV25-1 | CASNLGNFAEAFF | TGTGCCAGCAATCTAGGGAATTTCGCTGAAGCTTTCTTT
once | . | TRBJ2-3 | 14 | TRBV10-3 | CASSRGPSTDTQYF | TGTGCCTCCTCCAGGGGACCTAGCACAGATACGCAGTATTTT
few | . | TRBJ2-7 | 15 | TRBV7-6 | CASSDGPTGSYEQYF | TGTGCCAGCAGCGACGGACCGACAGGCTCCTACGAGCAGTACTTC
. | . | TRBJ1-6 | 13 | TRBV5-5 | CASSYFRGSPLHF | TGTGCCAGCAGTTACTTCAGGGGTTCACCCCTCCACTTT
many | . | TRBJ2-7 | 12 | TRBV12-3/TRBV12-4 | CASSFYLGEQYF | TGTGCCAGCAGTTTCTACCTGGGGGAGCAGTACTTC
. | . | TRBJ2-7 | 14 | TRBV7-9 | CASLAGVGDNEQYF | TGTGCCAGCCTGGCAGGTGTGGGGGACAATGAGCAGTACTTC
. | . | TRBJ1-1 | 13 | TRBV7-9 | CASSHRETTEAFF | TGTGCCAGCAGCCACCGGGAGACCACTGAAGCTTTCTTT
many | . | TRBJ1-5 | 14 | TRBV2 | CASSGGQWKEPQHF | TGTGCCAGCAGTGGTGGACAGTGGAAGGAGCCCCAGCATTTT
. | . | TRBJ1-6 | 16 | TRBV6-5 | CASSYGGTGYNSPLHF | TGTGCCAGCAGTTACGGGGGCACCGGGTATAATTCACCCCTCCACTTT
many | . | TRBJ1-1 | 15 | TRBV4-1 | CASSPRHNRHTEAFF | TGCGCCAGCAGCCCCAGGCATAACCGCCACACTGAAGCTTTCTTT
once | TRBD1 | TRBJ1-5 | 18 | TRBV11-1 | CASSQTRQGRKSNQPQHF | TGTGCCAGCAGTCAAACTCGACAGGGTCGGAAGAGCAATCAGCCCCAGCATTTT
many | . | TRBJ1-2 | 13 | TRBV20-1 | CSAITGLGYGYTF | TGCAGTGCTATCACAGGGCTCGGCTATGGCTACACCTTC
many | . | TRBJ1-2 | 12 | TRBV10-3 | CAISGNRDGYTF | TGTGCCATCAGTGGGAACAGGGATGGCTACACCTTC
. | TRBD1 | TRBJ2-4 | 13 | TRBV20-1 | CSARDDRERIQYF | TGCAGTGCTAGAGACGACAGGGAAAGGATTCAGTACTTC
many | . | TRBJ1-6 | 15 | TRBV2 | CASSANRQGNSPLHF | TGTGCCAGCAGTGCAAACAGGCAAGGAAATTCACCCCTCCACTTT
many | . | TRBJ2-7 | 14 | TRBV29-1 | CSVARPGRNYEQYF | TGCAGCGTGGCAAGACCGGGACGGAACTACGAGCAGTACTTC
many | . | TRBJ1-1 | 13 | TRBV7-9 | CASSPALPTEAFF | TGTGCCAGCAGCCCGGCCCTTCCCACTGAAGCTTTCTTT
many | . | TRBJ1-1 | 12 | TRBV7-9 | CASSFWNTEAFF | TGTGCCAGCAGTTTTTGGAACACTGAAGCTTTCTTT
few | TRBD1 | TRBJ1-1 | 11 | TRBV19 | CASSMTGAAFF | TGTGCCAGTAGTATGACAGGGGCAGCTTTCTTT
. | TRBD1 | TRBJ2-7 | 14 | TRBV2 | CASRDRGLNYEQYF | TGTGCCAGCAGGGACAGGGGATTGAACTACGAGCAGTACTTC
few | . | TRBJ2-7 | 13 | TRBV12-5 | CASGLPNRYEQYF | TGTGCTAGTGGTTTGCCAAACCGCTACGAGCAGTACTTC
. | . | TRBJ2-5 | 14 | TRBV20-1 | CSASGIGPAETQYF | TGCAGTGCTAGTGGTATCGGGCCGGCTGAGACCCAGTACTTC
. | . | TRBJ2-7 | 16 | TRBV24-1 | CATSDLLEGGPDEQYF | TGTGCCACCAGTGATTTGCTTGAGGGGGGGCCGGACGAGCAGTACTTC